The present T cell receptor beta chain was sequenced within a study of T cell repertoires in cytomegalovirus infection (dated by TCRdb to the late 2010s). At the level of the whole study: The peptide stimulations were aimed at well-studied HLA-B-restricted epitopes as well as recently identified HLA-C-restricted CMV epitopes, whose presentation resists viral immunomodulation. Donor HLA type was relevant to the analysis, as public TCR beta signatures indicated carriage of CMV infection together with the matching HLA type.

TCRdb lists the instrument as Illumina HiSeq 1500. The public sequencing data were trimmed at Q25 with fastp and processed into clonotypes with MiXCR by TCRdb, which kept only in-frame beta chains. Identical CDR3 proteins give one entry, which carries the most common genes and DNA. The sample has roughly 170,000 distinct CDR3 sequences on record, about 20% of them singletons. The ten most abundant clones make up about 25% of the sample. Compared with germline, V lacks 2 bases and J lacks 6 bases; bases without a gene match: 7. Via the germline V gene, CDR1 is MNHEY and CDR2 SVGEGT. The CDR3 runs 15 residues from the cysteine to the phenylalanine. Only the CDR3 region is kept as DNA, spanning 45 bases read in frame from base 1. On the study overall, not on this receptor specifically: The ex vivo response was dominated by HLA-C-restricted CMV-specific TCR beta clonotypes, and the single most frequent clonotype in two of eight donors was supplied by these HLA-C-restricted clonotypes. In both this cohort and an independent cohort of some 380 donors, the cumulative frequency of public TCR beta family members distinguished carriers of CMV infection plus the relevant HLA type.

Concerning this clonotype itself: It lacks a known antigen. No much larger clonotype is one base removed from it; base qualities were not supplied.

The treatment or condition tag for this specimen amounts to: in vitro stimulation with specific CMV peptide epitopes to enrich CMV-specific T cells. This TCR was sampled from a human donor in good health (CMV status not recorded). Some clones in this sample may be carry-over from other donors' samples. Material: CD8+ T cells from cultured PBMCs, obtained from culture after CMV antigen stimulation. The V gene is TRBV6-2 or TRBV6-3 and the J gene is TRBJ1-5, and TRBD1 aligns with 7 junction nucleotides. The sequence in DNA is TGTGCCAGCAGTTACGCGACAGGGCCGCGTCAGCCCCAGCATTTT. Its amino acids are CASSYATGPRQPQHF.